One and the same sample provided the 3 T cell receptor beta chains below, sequenced in a study of T cell responses to AZD1222 COVID-19 vaccine. The table came from immunoSEQ multiplex PCR; TCRdb's copy has only in-frame clones and leaves some out. The sample carries approximately 120,000 clones, about 89% recorded once. The material was peripheral blood, obtained on day 0 of AZD1222 vaccination. The origin of the receptors is an adult in good health.

V gene TRBV9 combines with J gene TRBJ2-5; 8 positions match TRBD1. The CDR3 contains 16 residues. Trimming at V came to 1 base and at J to 5 bases, leaving 10 bases not matched to a gene. Germline V gives CDR1 SGDLS, CDR2 YYNGEE. In DNA, the CDR3 is TGTGCCAGCAGCGTATTCGACAGGGGACAGAGCGAGACCCAGTACTTC. As protein: CASSVFDRGQSETQYF. The full variable domain, rest sourced from reference TRBV9 and TRBJ2-5, is DSGVTQTPKHLITATGQRVTLRCSPRSGDLSVYWYQQSLDQGLQFLIQYYNGEERAKGNILERFSAQQFPDLHSELNLSSLELGDSALYFCASSVFDRGQSETQYFGPGTRLLVL.

V usage is TRBV7-3 and J usage is TRBJ1-4; D unclear. Germline loops: CDR1 SGHTA, CDR2 FQGTGA. Trimming shortened V by 2 bases and J by 5 bases, and 9 bases separated the two germline ends. This CDR3 comprises 14 residues. Here the CDR3 DNA reads TGTGCCAGCAGCTTAGGCGGAGAGAATGAAAAACTGTTTTTT. It is translated as CASSLGGENEKLFF. Full variable domain (rest looked up from reference TRBV7-3 and TRBJ1-4): GAGVSQTPSNKVTEKGKYVELRCDPISGHTALYWYRQSLGQGPEFLIYFQGTGAADDSGLPNDRFFAVRPEGSVSTLKIQRTERGDSAVYLCASSLGGENEKLFFGSGTQLSVL.

This clone was detected only once. The genes are TRBV14 and TRBJ2-7; unclear D gene. CDR1 is SGHDN, CDR2 FVKESK, per germline. The CDR3 has 13 residues. With 2 bases removed from V and 7 bases from J, the gap between germline ends came to 12 bases. The CDR3 DNA sequence: TGTGCCAGCAGCCAATTGGGCCGCAGGGAGCAGTACTTC. Protein sequence: CASSQLGRREQYF.